Shown below are 13 T cell receptor beta chains from a single sample sequenced in a study of CD8+CD57+ T cells in acquired aplastic anemia. Sequenced patients had shown CD8+CD57+ cell expansion by flow cytometry. The template for TCR beta VDJ and CDR3 sequence profiling was genomic DNA. TCRdb passed the reads through MiXCR, listing each CDR3 protein once. This table holds approximately 220,000 distinct CDR3 sequences, approximately 45% found once. The specimen sequenced was sorted CD4+, CD8+, or CD8+CD57+ T cells (not recorded which) from PBMCs. These TCRs come from a human donor with aplastic anemia.

A few counts support this clonotype. A much larger clone sits a single nucleotide away, making a read error possible. This chain connects TRBV2 to TRBJ1-5; D not resolved. There are 16 residues in the CDR3. CDR1 is SNHLY and CDR2 is FYNNEI in the germline V gene. DNA of the CDR3: TGTGCCAGCAGCGACTATTTCTTGGTCGGGGATCAGCCCCAGCGTTTT. It yields the protein CASSDYFLVGDQPQRF.

Many counts were recorded for this clonotype. This sequence joins TRBV11-2 and TRBJ2-1; 11 bases match TRBD2. The V gene's germline CDR1 is SGHAT and CDR2 FQNNGV. V dropped 5 bases and J dropped 0; count of bases not matched to a gene: 0. The CDR3 sequence is 15 residues long. The CDR3 nucleotides are TGTGCCAGCAGCACTAGCGGGAGCTCCTACAATGAGCAGTTCTTC. Its translation: CASSTSGSSYNEQFF.

This chain uses TRBV9 with TRBJ2-7; 8 bases align to TRBD2. The junction had 8 bases not matched to a gene; V was cut back by 7 bases and J by 2 bases. This CDR3 has 14 amino acids. The germline gives CDR1 SGDLS, CDR2 YYNGEE. The CDR3: CASGGPGLAYEQYF. In DNA form, the CDR3 reads TGTGCCAGCGGAGGACCGGGACTAGCCTACGAGCAGTACTTC.

At least ten counts were recorded for this clonotype. V and J are TRBV25-1 and TRBJ2-3, with D possibly called TRBD1 or TRBD2 (6 bases each). There are 11 residues in the CDR3. Germline-derived CDR1 and CDR2 are MGHDK and SYGVNS. V gave up 10 bases and J gave up 9 bases, with 14 bases separating them. The CDR3 DNA reads as TGTGCCAACTTCAGAGGGGGGACGCAGTATTTT. This codes for CANFRGGTQYF.

This clonotype was seen a handful of times. A clone one base away is much larger, so this may be a read error. The J gene is TRBJ2-3, the V gene TRBV9; D unclear. This CDR3 spans 16 amino acids. CDR1 and CDR2 (germline): SGDLS, YYNGEE. The CDR3 bases are TGTGCCAGCAGCCCTATGGAACCTGGAGTAACAGATACGCGGTATTTT. This gives the protein CASSPMEPGVTDTRYF. The entire variable domain, with the rest obtained from reference TRBV9 and TRBJ2-3, is as follows: DSGVTQTPKHLITATGQRVTLRCSPRSGDLSVYWYQQSLDQGLQFLIQYYNGEERAKGNILERFSAQQFPDLHSELNLSSLELGDSALYFCASSPMEPGVTDTRYFGPGTRLTVL.

V is TRBV28 and J is TRBJ2-7, with 10 bases identical to TRBD2. Unmatched junction bases numbered 7, after V lost 6 bases and J lost 2 bases. Germline V gives CDR1 MDHEN, CDR2 SYDVKM. CDR3 length: 15 amino acids. The chain's CDR3 is CASRELAGNTYEQYF. The CDR3 nucleotides are TGTGCCAGCAGGGAACTAGCGGGGAATACCTACGAGCAGTACTTC.

The sample holds many counts of this clonotype. The CDR3 coding sequence is TGTGCCAGCAGTGCTTCCGGGACCGATGGAAACACCATATATTTT. This codes for CASSASGTDGNTIYF. The chain uses TRBV6-6 and TRBJ1-3, with D perhaps TRBD1 (5 bases). Between the trimmed V and J ends, which lost 5 bases and 3 bases, there was a span of 14 bases. CDR1 is MNHNY, CDR2 SVGAGI, per germline (reference sequence). This CDR3 is 15 amino acids long.

This clonotype was counted between two and nine times. The V gene is TRBV9, the J gene TRBJ2-3; the D gene could be TRBD1 or TRBD2 (6 bases each). The CDR3 is made up of 14 amino acids. Trimming cost V 3 bases and J 5 bases, with 13 bases left between them. The germline gives CDR1 SGDLS, CDR2 YYNGEE. The chain's CDR3 is CASSGRGSQDTQYF. The CDR3 DNA reads as TGTGCCAGCAGCGGGAGGGGGTCCCAAGATACGCAGTATTTT.

This rearrangement joins TRBV7-6 to TRBJ2-3; 7 bases match TRBD1. CDR3 length: 14 residues. The V and J ends lost 5 bases and 4 bases, in that order; junction bases with no gene match: 6. Germline CDR1 SGHVS, CDR2 FNYEAQ. The DNA of the CDR3 is TGTGCCAGCAGCAGACAGGGTACGGCAGATACGCAGTATTTT. This gives the protein CASSRQGTADTQYF.

The V gene is TRBV20-1, the J gene TRBJ2-5; D might be TRBD1 (5 bases). Per the germline V gene, CDR1 is DFQATT and CDR2 is SNEGSKA (reference sequence). This CDR3 contains 15 residues. V shed 0 bases and J shed 2 bases, with 13 bases lying between them. This CDR3 is CSARDRVRAQETQYF. The CDR3 DNA reads TGCAGTGCTAGAGATAGGGTCAGGGCGCAAGAGACCCAGTACTTC.

This clonotype occurred many times. This rearrangement joins TRBV19 to TRBJ1-2; the D gene is possibly TRBD1 (6 bases). Per the germline V gene, CDR1 is LNHDA and CDR2 is SQIVND (reference sequence). Trimming stripped 4 bases from V and 4 bases from J, with 13 bases between. The CDR3 has 14 amino acids. The CDR3: CASSKDRSLYGYTF. CDR3 in DNA: TGTGCCAGTAGTAAGGACAGATCACTCTATGGCTACACCTTC.

This chain links TRBV25-1 with TRBJ1-6; possible D gene TRBD1, 6 bases. The CDR3 is 16 amino acids. The germline V gene has CDR1 MGHDK and CDR2 SYGVNS. Trimming removed 5 bases at V and 10 bases at J, with 21 bases between. The CDR3 sequence: CASSLELAGTRSPLHF. The CDR3 bases are TGTGCCAGCAGTTTGGAACTAGCGGGGACAAGATCACCCCTCCACTTT.

With regard to this clonotype: One base away lies a much larger clone, so this may be a sequencing read error. V is TRBV7-9 and J is TRBJ2-2; 7 bases align to TRBD2. V shed 7 bases and J 3 bases; nucleotides not matched to a gene: 14. The germline V gene encodes CDR1 SEHNR and CDR2 FQNEAQ (reference sequence). CDR3 length equals 17 residues. In nucleotides, the CDR3 is TGTGCCAGCAACTCACTATCGGGCGGGAGAGACACCGGGGAGCTGTTTTTT. Translated, it gives CASNSLSGGRDTGELFF.